Listed below are T cell receptor beta chains from one sample, sequenced in a study of control samples from healthy donors and cancer patients. Sequenced by immunoSEQ multiplex PCR; TCRdb stores in-frame clones only, minus some. The sample consists of some 120,000 clones, approximately 92% of them appearing once. Specimen: blood. These receptors originate from a man between 18 and 29 years old in good health. CDR3s include the opening cysteine and the closing phenylalanine or tryptophan. The D gene is left open where the match is weak. The size of a clone is reported for some rows only, either as once, few or many, or as a class for expanded clones.

V,size,J,D,length,DNA,CDR3
TRBV7-9,-,TRBJ2-1,TRBD1,15,TGTGCCAGCAGCACCACCGGGACAGGGTACAATGAGCAGTTCTTC,CASSTTGTGYNEQFF
TRBV4-1,-,TRBJ1-5,-,16,TGCGCCAGCAGCCAAGAGGAAAGGCAGGGTTATCAGCCCCAGCATTTT,CASSQEERQGYQPQHF
TRBV2,-,TRBJ1-2,TRBD1,14,TGTGCCAGCAGCGTTTTTACAGGGGCTGGTGGCTACACCTTC,CASSVFTGAGGYTF
TRBV29-1,-,TRBJ1-1,TRBD1,15,TGCAGCGTTGAGTCTGGCAGGGGGCTGCGGACTGAAGCTTTCTTT,CSVESGRGLRTEAFF
TRBV12-3/TRBV12-4,-,TRBJ1-1,-,12,TGTGCCAGCAGTTATTTGGCAGAGGAAGCTTTCTTT,CASSYLAEEAFF
TRBV7-9,-,TRBJ1-1,-,14,TGTGCCAGCAGCTCCTCCGGGGCTCGGGCTGAAGCTTTCTTT,CASSSSGARAEAFF
TRBV7-9,-,TRBJ2-3,-,15,TGTGCCAGCAGCTTGGGTGGGGGGTTCACAGATACGCAGTATTTT,CASSLGGGFTDTQYF
TRBV4-1,-,TRBJ2-7,-,15,TGCGCCAGCAGCAATCCACATATGAGCTCCTACGAGCAGTACTTC,CASSNPHMSSYEQYF
TRBV2,-,TRBJ2-1,-,14,TGTGCCAGCAGTGAAGCGAAGGGATACAATGAGCAGTTCTTC,CASSEAKGYNEQFF
TRBV5-1,-,TRBJ2-7,-,14,TGCGCCAGCAGCCTGCAGGGGAATTTAGACGAGCAGTACTTC,CASSLQGNLDEQYF
TRBV6-2/TRBV6-3,-,TRBJ2-1,TRBD1,15,TGTGCCAGCAGTGACGGGACAGGGATCGAGAATGAGCAGTTCTTC,CASSDGTGIENEQFF
TRBV2,-,TRBJ2-3,-,12,TGTGCCAGCAGTGAAACGGCAGATACGCAGTATTTT,CASSETADTQYF
TRBV28,-,TRBJ1-4,-,14,TGTGCCAGCAGTCTCGCCAAGCGGGGGGAAAAACTGTTTTTT,CASSLAKRGEKLFF
TRBV29-1,-,TRBJ2-5,TRBD1,14,TGCAGCGTTACCCGGGACAGGAGTCAAGAGACCCAGTACTTC,CSVTRDRSQETQYF
TRBV11-2,-,TRBJ1-2,-,15,TGTGCCAGCAGCGAAGCTGCGGGTTTTCAGTATGGCTACACCTTC,CASSEAAGFQYGYTF
TRBV7-8,-,TRBJ2-3,-,12,TGTGCCAGCAGCCTCGGGGCAGATACGCAGTATTTT,CASSLGADTQYF
TRBV12-3/TRBV12-4,-,TRBJ1-1,-,12,TGTGCCAGCACCGGGGGGGAACCTGAAGCTTTCTTT,CASTGGEPEAFF
TRBV6-2/TRBV6-3,-,TRBJ1-2,-,16,TGTGCCAGCAGTTACTTAGGGGACGGAAACAACTATGGCTACACCTTC,CASSYLGDGNNYGYTF
TRBV4-1,once,TRBJ2-3,-,14,TGCGCCAGCAGCCGGTACAAGGGGGAAGATACGCAGTATTTT,CASSRYKGEDTQYF
TRBV5-4,-,TRBJ1-2,-,13,TGTGCCAGCAGCTTGTGGGACAACTATGGCTACACCTTC,CASSLWDNYGYTF
TRBV2,-,TRBJ2-7,-,15,TGTGCCAGCAGTGAAGGTGGGGATTCTGTATACGAGCAGTACTTC,CASSEGGDSVYEQYF
TRBV6-5,-,TRBJ2-1,TRBD1,15,TGTGCCGGCGGACAGGGGGTTATTACATACAATGAGCAGTTCTTC,CAGGQGVITYNEQFF
TRBV7-3,-,TRBJ1-2,-,15,TGTGCCAGCAGCTTAACGGCGGGGCTGAACTATGGCTACACCTTC,CASSLTAGLNYGYTF
TRBV21-1,-,TRBJ1-5,-,16,TGTGCCAGCAGCAAACACAGGTCCTATAGCAATCAGCCCCAGCATTTT,CASSKHRSYSNQPQHF
TRBV10-3,-,TRBJ2-1,-,12,TGTGCCATCAGTGAGCCCGGGCGGGAGCAGTTCTTC,CAISEPGREQFF
TRBV6-6,-,TRBJ2-5,-,14,TGTGCCAGCAGTACCCGACAGGTCCAAGAGACCCAGTACTTC,CASSTRQVQETQYF
TRBV21-1,-,TRBJ2-3,-,17,TGTGCCAGCAGCATCCCCTGCCTAGCGGGAGTAGGAGATACGCAGTATTTT,CASSIPCLAGVGDTQYF
TRBV4-3,-,TRBJ2-1,-,16,TGCGCCAGCAGCCAAGATCCAGGGGAAGGCTACAATGAGCAGTTCTTC,CASSQDPGEGYNEQFF
TRBV24-1,once,TRBJ1-2,-,16,TGTGCCACCAGTGATTCAAAAATACGGGTGAACTATGGCTACACCTTC,CATSDSKIRVNYGYTF
TRBV5-1,-,TRBJ2-1,-,17,TGCGCCAGCAGCTTGGCCCCGTCGCCGCCCTCCTACAATGAGCAGTTCTTC,CASSLAPSPPSYNEQFF
TRBV20-1,-,TRBJ2-4,-,11,TGCAGTGCTAGAGCTATCGACAGGCTGGACTTC,CSARAIDRLDF
TRBV18,once,TRBJ2-7,TRBD2,15,TGTGCCAGCTCACCAGGGAGGGGATACGACTACGAGCAGTACTTC,CASSPGRGYDYEQYF
TRBV6-6,-,TRBJ1-3,TRBD1,14,TGTGCCAGCAGCGAGACAGGGGTCGGAAACACCATATATTTT,CASSETGVGNTIYF
TRBV5-1,-,TRBJ2-3,TRBD1,14,TGCGCCAGCAGCTTTAACAGGGGGAGAGATACGCAGTATTTT,CASSFNRGRDTQYF
TRBV24-1,-,TRBJ1-1,-,13,TGTGCCACCCGTAGGGGAATGAACACTGAAGCTTTCTTT,CATRRGMNTEAFF
TRBV3-1/TRBV3-2,-,TRBJ2-1,-,15,TGTGCCAGCCCCCCCGCGAACCAAAAATACAATGAGCAGTTCTTC,CASPPANQKYNEQFF
TRBV4-1,-,TRBJ1-2,-,15,TGCGCCAGCAGCCAAGAACGGGGCGTTAACTATGGCTACACCTTC,CASSQERGVNYGYTF
TRBV3-1/TRBV3-2,-,TRBJ2-3,-,12,TGTGCCAGCAGCCAAGGGGCAGATACGCAGTATTTT,CASSQGADTQYF
TRBV11-2,-,TRBJ2-2,-,13,TGTGCCAGCAGCCCCGAGACAGGCGGGGAGCTGTTTTTT,CASSPETGGELFF
TRBV19,-,TRBJ1-5,TRBD1,14,TGTGCCAGTAGGGACAGGGGGCTAGGTCAGCCCCAGCATTTT,CASRDRGLGQPQHF